This T cell receptor (beta chain) stems from a study of blood T cell repertoires in COVID-19. About the research overall: PBMCs, B-cell-depleted T cells, or T cells were the source of the cDNA or gDNA that made up the material.

Measured with immunoSEQ multiplex PCR; TCRdb has only the in-frame clones, and not every one. The data show 120,000 to 150,000 clones, with more than 70% seen just once and about 8% held by the top ten. This CDR3 spans 15 amino acids. With 1 base clipped from V and 7 bases from J, the junction kept 7 bases outside the gene matches. Germline CDR1 is LGHDT and CDR2 is YNNKEL (reference sequence). The sequencing sample was made of peripheral blood. This receptor was obtained from a woman between 55 and 75 years old with acute or convalescent COVID-19. This sequence joins TRBV3-1 (or the pseudogene TRBV3-2) and TRBJ2-3; 8 bases are shared with TRBD2. This chain's CDR3 is CASSQVRGEAYTQYF. The CDR3 DNA is TGTGCCAGCAGCCAAGTGCGGGGGGAAGCCTATACGCAGTATTTT.